The clone carrying this TCR beta chain came up a few times. Antigen specificity is unknown. Orbital computed tomography, thyroid ultrasound, serum thyroxine and TRAb, and clinical symptoms together informed the diagnoses. The CDR3 covers 14 residues. Trimming left V 0 bases short and J 6 bases short, with 8 bases between. This specimen comes from a study of T cells in Graves' hyperthyroidism and ophthalmopathy. Study-level points and caveats: Among clonotypes expanded in thyroid above 0.001, most were also found in blood. The model identified upcoming ophthalmopathy a median around 6 months ahead of onset.

Regions amplified from RNA transcripts were the TCR beta CDR3 regions. The TCR CDR3 was amplified in a first-round RT-PCR using the HTBI primer set. Each CDR3 protein is one row after TCRdb ran MiXCR on the multiplex PCR reads. This sample yields roughly 290,000 distinct CDR3 sequences, of which around 15% are seen a single time; 7.9% belongs to the top ten. The receptor's source is a middle-aged woman with Graves' hyperthyroidism. Source material: blood. The chain is built from TRBV12-3 or TRBV12-4 and TRBJ2-2; possible D gene TRBD2, 5 bases. CDR3 amino acids: CASSLAGVAGELFF. Here the CDR3 DNA reads TGTGCCAGCAGTTTAGCGGGAGTTGCCGGGGAGCTGTTTTTT.